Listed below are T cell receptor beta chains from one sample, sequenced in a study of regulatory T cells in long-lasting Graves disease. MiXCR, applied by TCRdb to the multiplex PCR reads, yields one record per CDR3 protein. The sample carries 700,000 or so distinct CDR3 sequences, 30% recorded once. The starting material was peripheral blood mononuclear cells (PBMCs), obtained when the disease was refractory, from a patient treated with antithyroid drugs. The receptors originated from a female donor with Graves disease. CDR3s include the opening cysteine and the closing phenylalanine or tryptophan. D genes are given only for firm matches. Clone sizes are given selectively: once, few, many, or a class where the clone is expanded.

DNA: TGTGCCTGGAGTGGGGTAGCGGGAGGACCTGCTAGTGAGCAGTACTTC
CDR3: CAWSGVAGGPASEQYF
V: TRBV30
length: 16
J: TRBJ2-7
D: TRBD2
size: once

DNA: TGTGCCAGCAGCTCTGCAGGGAGCAATCAGCCCCAGCATTTT
CDR3: CASSSAGSNQPQHF
V: TRBV28
length: 14
J: TRBJ1-5
D: .
size: many

DNA: TGTGCCAGCAGCTCCCGGGGGCTCAACTATGGCTACACCTTC
CDR3: CASSSRGLNYGYTF
V: TRBV5-4
length: 14
J: TRBJ1-2
D: .
size: .

DNA: TGTGCCAGCATGACGAGTCAGGGGAGAAATAATGAAAAACTGTTTTTT
CDR3: CASMTSQGRNNEKLFF
V: TRBV11-2
length: 16
J: TRBJ1-4
D: .
size: .

DNA: TGCGCCAGCAGGTCAGGGCGCACAACCACCTACGAGCAGTACTTC
CDR3: CASRSGRTTTYEQYF
V: TRBV5-1
length: 15
J: TRBJ2-7
D: .
size: .

DNA: TGTGCCAGCAGTTTAGGGGTGGAAAATTCACCCCTCCACTTT
CDR3: CASSLGVENSPLHF
V: TRBV12-3/TRBV12-4
length: 14
J: TRBJ1-6
D: .
size: many

DNA: TGTGCCAGCAGTTTATGGAACACTGAAGCTTTCTTT
CDR3: CASSLWNTEAFF
V: TRBV28
length: 12
J: TRBJ1-1
D: .
size: many

DNA: TGTGCCAGCAGCCTCGACGCTCCGGGGCAGATGAACACTGAAGCTTTCTTT
CDR3: CASSLDAPGQMNTEAFF
V: TRBV28
length: 17
J: TRBJ1-1
D: .
size: many

DNA: TGTGCCAGCAGCCCCCGGACAGGGGATCATGGGTCCAACACCATATATTTT
CDR3: CASSPRTGDHGSNTIYF
V: TRBV7-9
length: 17
J: TRBJ1-3
D: TRBD1
size: once

DNA: TGTGCCAGCAAACGGGGGGGGGAAGGATTGTACGAGCAGTACTTC
CDR3: CASKRGGEGLYEQYF
V: TRBV6-1
length: 15
J: TRBJ2-7
D: TRBD2
size: many

DNA: TGTGCCAGCAGCTCTCCAAGGACAGGGGGCGAGCAGTACTTC
CDR3: CASSSPRTGGEQYF
V: TRBV11-2
length: 14
J: TRBJ2-7
D: TRBD1
size: few

DNA: TGTGCCATCCAGACAGGGGAATACTATGGCTACACCTTC
CDR3: CAIQTGEYYGYTF
V: TRBV7-2
length: 13
J: TRBJ1-2
D: TRBD1
size: .

DNA: TGTGCTAGTGGTTTGGCTATGGAAATACGGACAGGGGTGAACTACGAGCAGTACTTC
CDR3: CASGLAMEIRTGVNYEQYF
V: TRBV12-5
length: 19
J: TRBJ2-7
D: TRBD1
size: many

DNA: TGTGCCACCAGCAGAGCTGGGTCCGCTCAGCCCCAGCATTTT
CDR3: CATSRAGSAQPQHF
V: TRBV15
length: 14
J: TRBJ1-5
D: .
size: .

DNA: TGTGCCAGCAGTCGGCAATCCCCCTACGAGCAGTACTTC
CDR3: CASSRQSPYEQYF
V: TRBV28
length: 13
J: TRBJ2-7
D: .
size: many

DNA: TGTGCCAGCAGTTTCCGGGGGGCTGATGGCTACACCTTC
CDR3: CASSFRGADGYTF
V: TRBV12-3/TRBV12-4
length: 13
J: TRBJ1-2
D: .
size: many

DNA: TGTGCCAGCAGCTTCGACAGCCACTCTGGAAACACCATATATTTT
CDR3: CASSFDSHSGNTIYF
V: TRBV7-3
length: 15
J: TRBJ1-3
D: .
size: .

DNA: TGTGCCAGCAGCTTATCGGGACTAGAGACCTACGAGCAGTACTTC
CDR3: CASSLSGLETYEQYF
V: TRBV7-9
length: 15
J: TRBJ2-7
D: TRBD2
size: few

DNA: TGTGCCAGCAGCTTTTCCAGGGGGCTTGATCAGCCCCAGCATTTT
CDR3: CASSFSRGLDQPQHF
V: TRBV28
length: 15
J: TRBJ1-5
D: TRBD1
size: many

DNA: TGTGCCAGCAGCCAAGATCAAGAGGCCCTGCAGTACTTC
CDR3: CASSQDQEALQYF
V: TRBV14
length: 13
J: TRBJ2-7
D: .
size: few

DNA: TGTGCCAGCAGTCTTACAGGAGTGGGTGGCTACACCTTC
CDR3: CASSLTGVGGYTF
V: TRBV12-3/TRBV12-4
length: 13
J: TRBJ1-2
D: .
size: few

DNA: TGTGCCAGCAGTTTTCATTCACCGGGACAGGGGGCGAGGGAAGAGACCCAGTACTTC
CDR3: CASSFHSPGQGAREETQYF
V: TRBV27
length: 19
J: TRBJ2-5
D: TRBD1
size: .

DNA: TGTGCCAGCAGCTTAGTTCCAGGGGAAGGCTATGGCTACACCTTC
CDR3: CASSLVPGEGYGYTF
V: TRBV7-2
length: 15
J: TRBJ1-2
D: .
size: .

DNA: TGTGCCAGCAGTTTAGCGGGAGGGCCGCCCATTCGGTACTTC
CDR3: CASSLAGGPPIRYF
V: TRBV12-3/TRBV12-4
length: 14
J: TRBJ2-4
D: TRBD2
size: .

DNA: TGCAGCGTTGAACAACAGGGGGCAGGAGGCTACACCTTC
CDR3: CSVEQQGAGGYTF
V: TRBV29-1
length: 13
J: TRBJ1-2
D: TRBD1
size: few

DNA: TGTGCCAGCGGAGCCCTAGCGGGAGACACAGATACGCAGTATTTT
CDR3: CASGALAGDTDTQYF
V: TRBV7-9
length: 15
J: TRBJ2-3
D: TRBD2
size: .

DNA: TGTGCCAGCAACGGGGGGGCACGGGGTGGAGATACGCAGTATTTT
CDR3: CASNGGARGGDTQYF
V: TRBV9
length: 15
J: TRBJ2-3
D: TRBD2
size: once